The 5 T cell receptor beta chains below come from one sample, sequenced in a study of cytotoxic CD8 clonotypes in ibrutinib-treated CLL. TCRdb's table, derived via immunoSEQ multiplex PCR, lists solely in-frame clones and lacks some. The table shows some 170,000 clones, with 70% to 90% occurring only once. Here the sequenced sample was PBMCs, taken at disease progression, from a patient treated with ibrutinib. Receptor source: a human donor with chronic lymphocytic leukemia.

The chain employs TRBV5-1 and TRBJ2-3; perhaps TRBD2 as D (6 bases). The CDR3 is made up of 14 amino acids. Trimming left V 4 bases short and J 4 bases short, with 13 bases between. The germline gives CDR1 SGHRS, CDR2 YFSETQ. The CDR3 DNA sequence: TGCGCCAGCAGCACCTCTAGCGATTCAGATACGCAGTATTTT. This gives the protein CASSTSSDSDTQYF.

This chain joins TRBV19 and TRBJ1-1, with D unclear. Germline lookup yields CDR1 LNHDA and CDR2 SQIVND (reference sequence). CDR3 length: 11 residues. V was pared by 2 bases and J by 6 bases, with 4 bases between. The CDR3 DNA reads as TGTGCCAGTAGTATATTTGCTGAAGCTTTCTTT. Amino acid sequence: CASSIFAEAFF.

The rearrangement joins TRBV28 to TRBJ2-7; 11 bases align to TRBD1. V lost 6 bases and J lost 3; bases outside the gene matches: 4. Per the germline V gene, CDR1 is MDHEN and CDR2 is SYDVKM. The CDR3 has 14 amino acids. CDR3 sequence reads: CASRRTGGIYEQYF. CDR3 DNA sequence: TGTGCCAGCAGACGGACAGGGGGCATCTACGAGCAGTACTTC.

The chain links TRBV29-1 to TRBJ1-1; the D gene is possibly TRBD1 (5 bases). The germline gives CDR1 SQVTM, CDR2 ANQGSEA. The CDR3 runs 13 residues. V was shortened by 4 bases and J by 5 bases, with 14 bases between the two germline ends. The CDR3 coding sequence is TGCAGCGTTGTTTACGGGGGTGGGACTGAAGCTTTCTTT. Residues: CSVVYGGGTEAFF.

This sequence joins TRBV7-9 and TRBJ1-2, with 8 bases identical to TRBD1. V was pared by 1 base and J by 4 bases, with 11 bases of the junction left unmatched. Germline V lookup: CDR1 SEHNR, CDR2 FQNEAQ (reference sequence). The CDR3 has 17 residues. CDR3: CASSLEGGQVPGYGYTF. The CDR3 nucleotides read TGTGCCAGCAGCTTAGAAGGGGGACAGGTTCCCGGCTATGGCTACACCTTC.